This record concerns one T cell receptor (beta chain) sequence. Its antigen remains unidentified. The data belong to a study of T-cell memory formation after mild COVID-19. Study results and limitations: Clones that shrank (day 15 to 85) were balanced CD4/CD8, whereas later expanders leaned CD4+. Those CD4+ clones that contracted were mainly in CM and EM (CD8+ ones in EMRA).

Constant-segment primers were used for 5'RACE, and the resulting TCR alpha and TCR beta cDNA libraries carried sample barcodes and UMIs. TCRdb passed the 5' RACE reads through MiXCR, listing each CDR3 protein once. The sample shows some 440,000 distinct CDR3 sequences, around 27% of them seen only once. The CDR3 has 13 residues. Looked up from germline, CDR1 is SGHRS and CDR2 is YFSETQ. V was pared by 4 bases and J by 5 bases, with 12 bases between. V is TRBV5-1 and J is TRBJ2-5; no clear D. The receptor was derived from an adult woman who had mild COVID-19 (a few samples of this study predate the infection). Cell type and time point are not known. Sequencing was done on a sample of PBMCs or a T cell subset sorted from them (not recorded which). Written as DNA, the CDR3 is TGCGCCAGCAGCGGGCAGTCAGAGGAGACCCAGTACTTC. Translating gives CASSGQSEETQYF.